This is a list of T cell receptor beta chains from one sample in a study of T-cell memory formation after mild COVID-19. TCRdb used MiXCR to reprocess the 5' RACE reads, holding one entry per CDR3 protein. The data show about 360,000 distinct CDR3 sequences, with 13% to 15% seen just once and roughly 22% held by the top ten. Source material: PBMCs or a T cell subset sorted from them (not recorded which). The origin of the receptors is a man between 18 and 35 years old who had mild COVID-19 (a few samples of this study predate the infection). Cell type and time point are not known. Both conserved end residues are part of each CDR3. D genes are given only for firm matches. Clone size is stated in some rows and not others, as once, few, many or a class when expanded.

D	size	V	J	DNA	CDR3
.	few	TRBV7-3	TRBJ2-5	TGTGCCAGCAGCGCCACGGCAGGGCTCCAAGAGACCCAGTACTTC	CASSATAGLQETQYF
TRBD1	.	TRBV11-2	TRBJ2-2	TGTGCCACCGAGTTACGCATGACAGGGCCCGGGGAGCTGTTTTTT	CATELRMTGPGELFF
.	few	TRBV20-1	TRBJ1-1	TGCAGTGCTAGATGGTCCGAAGCTTTCTTT	CSARWSEAFF
.	.	TRBV18	TRBJ1-6	TGTGCCAGCTCACCCCTGCCTGCCTCCGGGACGGCGAATTCACCCCTCCACTTT	CASSPLPASGTANSPLHF
.	once	TRBV5-1	TRBJ2-5	TGCGCCAGCAGCTTGGGGGCCACAGCTGGAGAGACCCAGTACTTC	CASSLGATAGETQYF
.	few	TRBV12-3/TRBV12-4	TRBJ2-7	TGTGCCAGCAGTTTAGACAGGCCCCATTACGAGCAGTACTTC	CASSLDRPHYEQYF
TRBD2	few	TRBV4-3	TRBJ2-4	TGCGCCAGCAGCCAAGGCGGACTAGCGGGGGGAGTAGCCAAAAACATTCAGTACTTC	CASSQGGLAGGVAKNIQYF
.	.	TRBV5-6	TRBJ1-6	TGTGCCAGCAGCTCACCGATCCCTTCGCCCCTCCACTTT	CASSSPIPSPLHF
.	.	TRBV6-2/TRBV6-3	TRBJ2-7	TGTGCCAGCAGTCCCCCACTGGGCGCTTTCTCCTACGAGCAGTACTTC	CASSPPLGAFSYEQYF
.	few	TRBV4-3	TRBJ1-4	TGCGCCAGCAGCCAAGATCGCGGGGTAGAGAATGAAAAACTGTTTTTT	CASSQDRGVENEKLFF
.	few	TRBV11-2	TRBJ2-5	TGTGCCAGCAGCTTCCCCCGGGGGGCGGCTCGGCGGGGAGAGACCCAGTACTTC	CASSFPRGAARRGETQYF
TRBD2	few	TRBV7-6	TRBJ2-2	TGTGCCAGCAGCTTAGGGCCTAGCGGGGGCACCGGGGAGCTGTTTTTT	CASSLGPSGGTGELFF
TRBD2	.	TRBV9	TRBJ2-5	TGTGCCAGCAGCAAGGGACTAGCGGGGGCGGGTGAGACCCAGTACTTC	CASSKGLAGAGETQYF
.	few	TRBV4-1	TRBJ2-7	TGCGCCAGCAGCCACACTTCTACAGGGCTTTCCTACGAGCAGTACTTC	CASSHTSTGLSYEQYF
.	few	TRBV2	TRBJ2-3	TGTGCCAAACCCCCCTGGGGAAGCACAGATACGCAGTATTTT	CAKPPWGSTDTQYF
.	.	TRBV7-6	TRBJ1-1	TGTGCCAGCAGCTTAGGGCAGGGGCGAGCTTTCTTT	CASSLGQGRAFF
.	many	TRBV6-5	TRBJ2-1	TGTGCCAGCAGTTACGGCAGGGGTGGGTACAATGAGCAGTTCTTC	CASSYGRGGYNEQFF
TRBD1	.	TRBV6-5	TRBJ2-3	TGTGCCAGCAGCCTCACCGGGACAGGGGGACCGGATACGCAGTATTTT	CASSLTGTGGPDTQYF
TRBD1	few	TRBV10-3	TRBJ2-3	TGTGCCATCAGCCGGGACAGGGGGTCGGATACGCAGTATTTT	CAISRDRGSDTQYF
TRBD1	many	TRBV6-2/TRBV6-3	TRBJ1-1	TGTGCCAGCAGTTACCCTTGGTACAGGGGCAAGGGAGCTTTCTTT	CASSYPWYRGKGAFF
TRBD1	.	TRBV5-1	TRBJ2-3	TGCGCCAGCAGCTCCGGGACAGGGGCCGGAGATACGCAGTATTTT	CASSSGTGAGDTQYF
TRBD1	.	TRBV10-3	TRBJ2-7	TGTGCCATCAGGCAGGGGGTCTCCGAGCAGTACTTC	CAIRQGVSEQYF
.	few	TRBV7-6	TRBJ2-7	TGTGCCAGCAGCTTAGAGGCCCAGGGTATCGAGCAGTACTTC	CASSLEAQGIEQYF
.	.	TRBV12-5	TRBJ2-3	TGTGCTAGTGGTTTAGGGGCGTTGGCAGATACGCAGTATTTT	CASGLGALADTQYF
TRBD1	few	TRBV7-8	TRBJ1-4	TGTGCCAGCAGCTTAACTCAGGGGGCAGGTGAAAAACTGTTTTTT	CASSLTQGAGEKLFF
.	.	TRBV12-5	TRBJ1-2	TGTGCTAGTGCCTCTCAGGAGGGTTTTCATGGCTACACCTTC	CASASQEGFHGYTF
.	.	TRBV20-1	TRBJ1-1	TGCAGTGCTAGAGCCGGAAACATGGACACTGAAGCTTTCTTT	CSARAGNMDTEAFF
.	.	TRBV6-5	TRBJ2-3	TGTGCCAGCAGCAGGGGGGGGCCAATAACAGATACGCAGTATTTT	CASSRGGPITDTQYF
.	.	TRBV20-1	TRBJ2-6	TGCAGTGCTCGCGGACCCCTCCCTTCTGGGGCCAACGTCCTGACTTTC	CSARGPLPSGANVLTF
.	few	TRBV18	TRBJ1-1	TGTGCCAGCTCACTTGGACAGACGGGAGAGGGCACTGAAGCTTTCTTT	CASSLGQTGEGTEAFF
.	.	TRBV12-3/TRBV12-4	TRBJ1-1	TGTGCCAGCAGTCGCAGAAACACAGAGGGGCTCGAAGCTTTCTTT	CASSRRNTEGLEAFF
TRBD1	many	TRBV5-1	TRBJ2-7	TGCGCCAGCAGCTTGGAGGGACAGGGGGCTGATGAGCAGTACTTC	CASSLEGQGADEQYF
.	.	TRBV4-1	TRBJ2-5	TGCGCCAGCAGCCAACGTGAAGGAGAGACCCAGTACTTC	CASSQREGETQYF
TRBD1	.	TRBV15	TRBJ1-5	TGTGCCACCAGCAGAGTGGTTACAGGGGCCAAGGGTAGCAATCAGCCCCAGCATTTT	CATSRVVTGAKGSNQPQHF
.	few	TRBV5-6	TRBJ2-4	TGTGCCAGCAGCTTGGATAGGGCGGGCATTCAGTACTTC	CASSLDRAGIQYF
.	few	TRBV5-1	TRBJ2-3	TGCGCCAGCAGCTACCGGGGCCAGTACACAGATACGCAGTATTTT	CASSYRGQYTDTQYF
TRBD2	.	TRBV20-1	TRBJ2-3	TGCAGTGCGCCGACTAGCGGGGTAACAGATACGCAGTATTTT	CSAPTSGVTDTQYF
.	.	TRBV11-2	TRBJ1-1	TGTGCCAGCAGCTTAGTTACTAAATGGGGGACGGCTTTCTTT	CASSLVTKWGTAFF
.	.	TRBV6-2/TRBV6-3	TRBJ2-2	TGTGCCAGCAGTTACGGGGTCGGGGTCGCGAACACCGGGGAGCTGTTTTTT	CASSYGVGVANTGELFF
.	.	TRBV20-1	TRBJ2-1	TGCAGTGCTACTTGGGACAGAGGGGGGGAGCAGTTCTTC	CSATWDRGGEQFF
.	many	TRBV6-5	TRBJ1-6	TGTGCCAGCAGTTCGGACGGAGACTTTCGGTCACCCCTCCACTTT	CASSSDGDFRSPLHF
.	.	TRBV4-3	TRBJ1-1	TGCGCCAGCAGCCTTGGTCCTCAAAGGGGTACCACTGAAGCTTTCTTT	CASSLGPQRGTTEAFF
TRBD2	.	TRBV10-3	TRBJ2-3	TGTGCCATCAGCCCGGGACTAGCGGTACTTACGCAGTATTTT	CAISPGLAVLTQYF
.	few	TRBV9	TRBJ2-2	TGTGCCAGCAGCTTAGGGCAGGGGTGGAACACCGGGGAGCTGTTTTTT	CASSLGQGWNTGELFF
.	.	TRBV19	TRBJ1-1	TGTGCCAGTAGTATGGTGGGGGGGGCGCTCCTCGGTGAAGCTTTCTTT	CASSMVGGALLGEAFF
TRBD1	.	TRBV6-2/TRBV6-3	TRBJ2-1	TGTGCCAGCAGACCGGACAGGGGGCTTGGTGAGCAGTTCTTC	CASRPDRGLGEQFF
.	few	TRBV6-5	TRBJ1-4	TGTGCCAGCAGTTACCTCGGACAGATACATGAAAAACTGTTTTTT	CASSYLGQIHEKLFF
.	.	TRBV6-2/TRBV6-3	TRBJ1-1	TGTGCCAGCGGGTCCGCAGGGCACACTATGAACACTGAAGCTTTCTTT	CASGSAGHTMNTEAFF
TRBD1	.	TRBV18	TRBJ2-1	TGTGCCAGCTCGTCAGGGACAGGAAAGGAGCAGTTCTTC	CASSSGTGKEQFF
.	many	TRBV5-1	TRBJ2-1	TGCGCCAGCAGCTCCCGGACAGTCGCCTCCGGAGAGTTCTTC	CASSSRTVASGEFF
.	few	TRBV11-2	TRBJ2-7	TGTGCCAGCAGCTACCACAGCTACGAGCAGTACTTC	CASSYHSYEQYF
.	few	TRBV29-1	TRBJ2-2	TGCAGCGTTGAAGGCAGGGGCGAGTCCGGGGAGCTGTTTTTT	CSVEGRGESGELFF
TRBD2	many	TRBV20-1	TRBJ2-1	TGCAGTGCTACCCAAGTGCGCGGGGGGCCCGGATACAATGAGCAGTTCTTC	CSATQVRGGPGYNEQFF
.	many	TRBV7-2	TRBJ2-2	TGTGCCAGCAGTCCTAGACCGGCGTTGGCGGGGGAGCTGTTTTTT	CASSPRPALAGELFF
TRBD1	few	TRBV6-2/TRBV6-3	TRBJ1-1	TGTGCCAGCAGTGCACGGACAGGGAACACTGAAGCTTTCTTT	CASSARTGNTEAFF